These 30 T cell receptor beta chains were sequenced from one sample in a study of T cells after posttransplantation cyclophosphamide (dated by TCRdb to about 2016). Library preparation employed the immunoSEQ multiplex PCR assay. The clones in this table, taken by TCRdb from immuneACCESS, are in-frame only. Not every clone is retained; where verified, under half of the shortfall comes from an unresolved V gene, and the cause of the rest is unknown. The sample contains 23,000 or so clones, roughly 98% of them found a single time. Of the sample, 0.13% falls within the top ten clones. Sequenced input: naive CD8+ T cells sorted from PBMCs. Receptor source: a man in his forties or fifties in good health, CMV-negative, and a related stem cell transplant donor.

The chain carries TRBV6-6 and TRBJ1-1; TRBD1 might be the D (6 bases). Germline CDR1 reads MNHNY; CDR2 reads SVGAGI (reference sequence). V was cut by 2 bases and J by 11 bases, with 12 bases left in between. The CDR3 spans 12 residues. The CDR3 sequence is CASSYPKRGAFF. CDR3 sequence (DNA): TGTGCCAGCAGTTACCCAAAGAGGGGGGCTTTCTTT.

The chain joins TRBV7-3 to TRBJ2-1; D is possibly TRBD1 (6 bases). CDR1 is SGHTA and CDR2 is FQGTGA in the germline V gene. V was cut by 1 base and J by 8 bases, with 15 bases left in between. This CDR3 spans 15 amino acids. The CDR3 DNA sequence: TGTGCCAGCAGCTTAATGGACAGTGCGGGTGATGAGCAGTTCTTC. Its protein is CASSLMDSAGDEQFF.

The chain links TRBV11-2 to TRBJ2-1, with TRBD1 matching over 7 bases. The V segment lost 5 bases and the J segment 5 bases; nucleotides outside the gene matches: 3. The germline gives CDR1 SGHAT, CDR2 FQNNGV. CDR3 size: 13 residues. CDR3 bases: TGTGCCAGCAGCAAACAGGGGAACAATGAGCAGTTCTTC. It yields the protein CASSKQGNNEQFF. Variable domain in full (rest from reference TRBV11-2 and TRBJ2-1): EAGVAQSPRYKIIEKRQSVAFWCNPISGHATLYWYQQILGQGPKLLIQFQNNGVVDDSQLPKDRFSAERLKGVDSTLKIQPAKLEDSAVYLCASSKQGNNEQFFGPGTRLTVL.

The CDR3 here is CASSYGGGPTRGYTF. The CDR3 DNA reads TGTGCCAGCAGTTACGGAGGGGGCCCCACGCGTGGCTACACCTTC. This chain links TRBV6-5 with TRBJ1-2, with 7 bases matching TRBD1. CDR3 size: 15 residues. In germline, CDR1 is MNHEY, CDR2 SVGAGI. V shed 2 bases and J 7 bases; nucleotides not matched to a gene: 10.

J is TRBJ2-5 and V is TRBV7-6, with 9 bases aligning to TRBD2. Germline CDR1 reads SGHVS; CDR2 reads FNYEAQ. J lost 5 bases, V lost 1 base, and 11 bases had no gene match. The CDR3 is 17 residues long. The CDR3 nucleotides read TGTGCCAGCAGCTTAGTTGGCGAGCGGGAGGTTGGGGAGACCCAGTACTTC. It translates to CASSLVGEREVGETQYF.

V and J are TRBV29-1 and TRBJ1-2, with a possible D match to TRBD1 (5 bases). This CDR3 is 13 amino acids long. CDR1 is SQVTM, CDR2 ANQGSEA, per germline. V lost 3 bases, J lost 1 base, and 9 bases lay in between. CDR3 in amino acids: CSVDDRINYGYTF. Written as DNA, the CDR3 is TGCAGCGTTGATGACAGAATTAACTATGGCTACACCTTC.

The chain uses TRBV6-5 and TRBJ2-7; D gene unclear. CDR1 is MNHEY, CDR2 SVGAGI, per germline. The CDR3 has 14 amino acids. The V and J ends lost 5 bases and 2 bases respectively, with 13 bases between them. CDR3 DNA sequence: TGTGCCAGCAGTCCGGGTCTGCTGGCCTACGAGCAGTACTTC. This sequence encodes CASSPGLLAYEQYF.

The chain couples TRBV7-9 to TRBJ2-1; 7 bases are a match to TRBD2. CDR3 length equals 12 residues. CDR1 SEHNR and CDR2 FQNEAQ come from the germline V gene (reference sequence). After removal of 1 base from V and 9 bases from J, the junction contained 0 bases not matched to a gene. The CDR3 reads CASSLGGGEQFF. In nucleotides, the CDR3 is TGTGCCAGCAGCTTAGGGGGGGGTGAGCAGTTCTTC.

V is TRBV7-8 and J is TRBJ2-3, with D possibly being TRBD2 (6 bases). V dropped 4 bases and J dropped 8 bases, with 16 bases sitting between them. The CDR3 sequence is 14 residues long. Germline CDR1 reads SGHVS; CDR2 reads FQNEAQ. The CDR3 spells CASSSSGGSATQYF. Written as DNA, the CDR3 is TGTGCCAGCAGCTCCTCAGGAGGGTCCGCTACGCAGTATTTT.

The chain joins TRBV28 to TRBJ1-1; maybe TRBD1 (5 bases). Germline-derived CDR1 and CDR2 are MDHEN and SYDVKM. V lost 3 bases and J 8 bases, leaving 13 bases between the germline ends. The CDR3 has 13 amino acids. CDR3 in DNA: TGTGCCAGCAGTTTCTTGGGGGGGTTAGAAGCTTTCTTT. This codes for CASSFLGGLEAFF.

This chain connects TRBV18 to TRBJ2-5; no firm D call. Deletions cut 1 base from V and 5 bases from J, with 14 bases between. Germline lookup yields CDR1 KGHSH and CDR2 LQKENI. The CDR3 sequence is 15 residues long. CDR3 DNA: TGTGCCAGCTCACCACAGCCTCGCGAGGCTGAGACCCAGTACTTC. Protein sequence: CASSPQPREAETQYF.

V gene TRBV4-1 combines with J gene TRBJ1-2; the match to TRBD1 covers 10 bases. Unmatched junction bases numbered 4, after V lost 0 bases and J lost 6 bases. This CDR3 contains 15 residues. Germline V CDR1 and CDR2: MGHRA, YSYEKL. CDR3 nucleotide sequence: TGCGCCAGCAGCCAAGATTGGGGGACAGGGGATGGCTACACCTTC. This codes for CASSQDWGTGDGYTF.

The chain couples TRBV2 to TRBJ1-1; 8 positions match TRBD1. This CDR3 is built from 13 residues. Germline V lookup: CDR1 SNHLY, CDR2 FYNNEI. The V segment lost 5 bases and the J segment 1 base; nucleotides outside the gene matches: 0. The CDR3 loop reads CASSTGGNTEAFF. The CDR3 DNA reads as TGTGCCAGCAGTACAGGGGGGAACACTGAAGCTTTCTTT.

The V and J genes are TRBV13 and TRBJ2-1; D ambiguous. The length of the CDR3 is 17 residues. V was clipped by 2 bases and J by 3 bases, with 17 bases between them. Germline-derived CDR1 and CDR2 are PRHDT and FYEKMQ (reference sequence). The chain's CDR3 is CASSLQVRNLGYNEQFF. CDR3 in DNA: TGTGCCAGCAGCTTACAAGTCCGAAACCTCGGCTACAATGAGCAGTTCTTC.

Only a few counts were recorded for this clone. This chain connects TRBV10-3 to TRBJ2-1; D uncertain. This CDR3 is 12 amino acids long. V lost 0 bases and J lost 7, with 4 bases in between. CDR1 and CDR2 (germline): ENHRY, SYGVKD. CDR3 nucleotide sequence: TGTGCCATCAGTGAGTCTGAGAATGAGCAGTTCTTC. This codes for CAISESENEQFF.

The V gene is TRBV28, the J gene TRBJ1-4; D ambiguous. Trimming pared 6 bases from V and 5 bases from J, leaving 13 bases between. CDR3 length: 14 residues. The germline V gene encodes CDR1 MDHEN and CDR2 SYDVKM. The CDR3 spells CASSPTQENEKLFF. The CDR3 DNA reads as TGTGCCAGCAGCCCTACCCAGGAAAATGAAAAACTGTTTTTT.

Notes on this clone: Other DNA variants within this sample encode the same CDR3. The V and J genes are TRBV28 and TRBJ2-1; tentatively, D is TRBD1 (6 bases). Deletions cut 4 bases from V and 1 base from J, with 11 bases between. The V gene's germline CDR1 is MDHEN and CDR2 SYDVKM. CDR3 length: 15 residues. The CDR3 protein is CASSSPGQSYNEQFF. The CDR3 DNA sequence: TGTGCCAGCAGTTCCCCTGGACAGTCCTACAATGAGCAGTTCTTC.

V is TRBV5-5 and J is TRBJ1-2; D is perhaps TRBD1 (6 bases). The CDR3 has 14 amino acids. Germline V lookup: CDR1 SGHKS, CDR2 YYEKEE (reference sequence). The germline V and J ends were trimmed by 2 bases and 0 bases, with 8 bases remaining between them. For the CDR3, the DNA is TGTGCCAGCAGCTTCGGGACATCTAACTATGGCTACACCTTC. Amino acids: CASSFGTSNYGYTF.

The gene calls are TRBV7-8 and TRBJ2-2; a possible D gene is TRBD1 (5 bases). This CDR3 is 16 amino acids long. The germline CDR1 and CDR2 sequences are SGHVS and FQNEAQ. V gave up 5 bases and J gave up 0 bases, with 13 bases separating them. CDR3: CASSQGQAANTGELFF. The CDR3 DNA sequence: TGTGCCAGCAGCCAGGGTCAGGCGGCGAACACCGGGGAGCTGTTTTTT.

This chain uses TRBV27 with TRBJ2-1, with 16 positions matching TRBD2. Trimming cost V 6 bases and J 9 bases; bases outside gene matches: 5. Germline values: CDR1 MNHEY, CDR2 SMNVEV (reference sequence). This CDR3 contains 15 residues. The CDR3 bases are TGTGCCAGCAGCCTCGGGACTAGCGGGAGGGGTGAGCAGTTCTTC. It yields the protein CASSLGTSGRGEQFF.

The V call is TRBV6-1, the J call TRBJ2-7, with 15 positions matching TRBD2. Germline CDR1 is MNHNS and CDR2 is SASEGT. V shed 0 bases and J 5 bases; nucleotides not matched to a gene: 11. The CDR3 runs to 19 residues. The CDR3 nucleotides are TGTGCCAGCAGTGAAGCCGGGACTAGCGGGAGGAGTGGGGACCACGAGCAGTACTTC. Amino acid sequence: CASSEAGTSGRSGDHEQYF.

The chain recombines TRBV11-2 with TRBJ2-5; D ambiguous. V dropped 11 bases and J dropped 5 bases, with 12 bases sitting between them. Germline lookup yields CDR1 SGHAT and CDR2 FQNNGV. The CDR3 is made up of 11 amino acids. Here the CDR3 reads CASIATETQYF. The CDR3 DNA is TGTGCCTCTATAGCCACGGAGACCCAGTACTTC.

The CDR3 reads CASTPGVWNTGELFF. CDR3 coding DNA: TGTGCCAGCACCCCTGGAGTCTGGAACACCGGGGAGCTGTTTTTT. The chain links TRBV19 to TRBJ2-2; D is ambiguous. The CDR3 extends over 15 amino acids. Germline V CDR1 and CDR2: LNHDA, SQIVND (reference sequence). V lost 9 bases and J 1 base, leaving 15 bases between the germline ends.

The rearrangement joins TRBV7-8 to TRBJ2-7, with 7 positions matching TRBD2. The CDR3 runs to 19 residues. V dropped 5 bases and J dropped 4; count of bases not matched to a gene: 23. The germline CDR1 and CDR2 sequences are SGHVS and FQNEAQ. Here the CDR3 reads CASSVERGLGVAVKYEQYF. Here the CDR3 DNA reads TGTGCCAGCAGCGTCGAGCGGGGTTTGGGAGTAGCGGTGAAATACGAGCAGTACTTC.

The chain combines TRBV6-5 with TRBJ2-7, with 8 bases that match TRBD1. After removal of 3 bases from V and 0 bases from J, the junction contained 1 base not matched to a gene. CDR1 MNHEY and CDR2 SVGAGI come from the germline V gene. This CDR3 has 14 residues. The DNA for the CDR3 is TGTGCCAGCAGTTATGACAGGGGCTCCTACGAGCAGTACTTC. Protein: CASSYDRGSYEQYF.

The rearrangement links TRBV27 to TRBJ2-5; weak D call: TRBD2 (6 bases). The germline gives CDR1 MNHEY, CDR2 SMNVEV (reference sequence). Trimming removed 8 bases from V and 2 bases from J, with 15 bases in between. The length of the CDR3 is 14 residues. The CDR3 region is CASGDRGWQETQYF. In DNA form, the CDR3 reads TGTGCCAGCGGAGATCGGGGGTGGCAAGAGACCCAGTACTTC.

This rearrangement joins TRBV30 to TRBJ2-1; D is undetermined. The germline gives CDR1 GTSNPN, CDR2 SVGIG (reference sequence). The CDR3 sequence is 11 residues long. V shed 4 bases and J shed 6 bases, with 7 bases lying between them. The CDR3: CAWTLINEQFF. In DNA, the CDR3 is TGTGCCTGGACACTCATCAATGAGCAGTTCTTC.

The chain combines TRBV11-3 with TRBJ2-2; D perhaps matches TRBD1 (5 bases). The CDR3 runs 17 residues. Trimming took off 3 bases at V and 2 bases at J, with 16 bases between the two ends. From germline, CDR1 is SGHNT and CDR2 YENEEA. CDR3: CASSFFPGKGNTGELFF. CDR3 in DNA: TGTGCCAGCAGCTTCTTTCCAGGGAAGGGTAACACCGGGGAGCTGTTTTTT.

This chain uses TRBV27 with TRBJ2-1; D possibly corresponds to TRBD2 (6 bases). Deletions cut 2 bases from V and 0 bases from J, with 14 bases between. The CDR3 runs 17 residues. Germline lookup yields CDR1 MNHEY and CDR2 SMNVEV (reference sequence). In DNA, the CDR3 is TGTGCCAGCAGTTTACGGAGGGCCTCGAGCTCCTACAATGAGCAGTTCTTC. It encodes CASSLRRASSSYNEQFF.

The CDR3 region is CATSRDREITYEQYF. The CDR3 DNA follows: TGTGCCACCAGCAGAGATCGGGAGATTACCTACGAGCAGTACTTC. J is TRBJ2-7 and V is TRBV15; TRBD2 is a possible D gene (6 bases). Germline lookup yields CDR1 LNHNV and CDR2 YYDKDF (reference sequence). CDR3 length: 15 amino acids. V was trimmed by 0 bases and J by 2 bases, leaving 11 bases between them.